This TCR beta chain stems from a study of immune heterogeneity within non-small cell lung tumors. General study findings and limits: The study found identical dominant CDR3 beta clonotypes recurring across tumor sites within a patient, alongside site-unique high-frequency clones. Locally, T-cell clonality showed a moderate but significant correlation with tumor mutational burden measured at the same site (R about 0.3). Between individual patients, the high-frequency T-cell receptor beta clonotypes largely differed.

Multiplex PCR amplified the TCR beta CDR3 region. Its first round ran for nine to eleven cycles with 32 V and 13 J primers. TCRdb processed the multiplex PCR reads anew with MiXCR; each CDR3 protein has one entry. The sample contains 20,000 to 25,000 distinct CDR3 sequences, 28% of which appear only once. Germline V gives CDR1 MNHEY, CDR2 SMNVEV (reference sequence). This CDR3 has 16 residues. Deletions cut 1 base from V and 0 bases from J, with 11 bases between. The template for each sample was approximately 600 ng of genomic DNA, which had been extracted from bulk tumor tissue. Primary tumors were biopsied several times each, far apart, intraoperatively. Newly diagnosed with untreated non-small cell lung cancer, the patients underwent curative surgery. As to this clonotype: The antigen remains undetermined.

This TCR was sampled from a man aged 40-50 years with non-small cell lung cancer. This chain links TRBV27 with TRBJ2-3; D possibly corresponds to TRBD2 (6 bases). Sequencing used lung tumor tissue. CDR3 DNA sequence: TGTGCCAGCAGTTTATGGGGGGACCCCAGCACAGATACGCAGTATTTT. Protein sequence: CASSLWGDPSTDTQYF.